The 2 T cell receptor beta chains below all came from one sample that was sequenced in a study of early T cells in non-severe SARS-CoV-2 infection. TCRdb re-analysed the 5' RACE reads in MiXCR, keeping a single row per CDR3 protein. This sample yields about 36,000 distinct CDR3 sequences, of which 9.9% are seen a single time; around 10% belongs to the top ten. The sample comprised whole blood. Source of these receptors: an adult who was a healthcare worker with PCR-confirmed SARS-CoV-2 infection or an uninfected control (not recorded which).

The chain joins TRBV5-1 to TRBJ2-3; either TRBD1 or TRBD2 may fit D (6 bases each). The CDR3 has 17 amino acids. Looked up from germline, CDR1 is SGHRS and CDR2 is YFSETQ. V was shortened by 1 base and J by 0 bases, with 15 bases between the two germline ends. The CDR3 here is CASSLHEGGPSTDTQYF. In DNA, the CDR3 is TGCGCCAGCAGCTTGCATGAGGGGGGACCTAGCACAGATACGCAGTATTTT.

To note about this clonotype: A much larger clone differs from this one at a single base, so this may be a read error. The rearrangement uses TRBV28 and TRBJ1-3, with D possibly being TRBD1 (6 bases). Trimming removed 1 base at V and 6 bases at J, with 22 bases between. Looked up from germline, CDR1 is MDHEN and CDR2 is SYDVKM. The CDR3 runs 18 residues. The CDR3 spells CASSLFGGQRIAENTIYF. CDR3 DNA sequence: TGTGCCAGCAGTTTATTTGGTGGACAGAGAATAGCTGAAAACACCATATATTTT.